Below are 25 T cell receptor beta chains sequenced from a single sample in a study of T cells in localized non-small cell lung cancer. Sequencing was performed with immunoSEQ multiplex PCR; in TCRdb, only in-frame clones are kept and a portion is missing. The top ten hold about 9.1% of the sample, which has 2,000 to 2,500 clones, around 33% seen once. Sequencing was performed on normal lung tissue next to the tumor, taken before any cancer treatment. The receptor set was obtained from a female donor aged 60 or older with stage I squamous cell lung carcinoma.

Judged by abundance, this clone is large. The genes are TRBV6-8 and TRBJ2-7, with TRBD1 matching over 7 bases. V lost 8 bases to trimming and J lost 3 bases; unmatched junction nucleotides: 10. The V gene's germline CDR1 is MNHGY and CDR2 SAAAGT. There are 14 residues in the CDR3. CDR3 in amino acids: CASCVEAGGYEQYF. The CDR3 nucleotides read TGTGCCAGCTGTGTCGAGGCAGGGGGCTACGAGCAGTACTTC.

This clone has only a few counts. The V call is TRBV11-3, the J call TRBJ1-2; D is unresolved. CDR3 length: 14 residues. Germline V gene sequence: CDR1 SGHNT, CDR2 YENEEA. V lost 2 bases and J lost 5, with 12 bases in between. The CDR3 region is CASSLISQQYGYTF. The CDR3 coding sequence is TGTGCCAGCAGCTTAATTTCACAGCAGTATGGCTACACCTTC.

The gene calls are TRBV28 and TRBJ1-1; D not resolved. Trimming stripped 3 bases from V and 0 bases from J, with 14 bases between. The CDR3 loop spans 16 amino acids. Germline CDR1 and CDR2: MDHEN and SYDVKM. CDR3 DNA: TGTGCCAGCAGTTTTAATCCGAATATCATGAACACTGAAGCTTTCTTT. As protein: CASSFNPNIMNTEAFF.

This rearrangement joins TRBV10-2 to TRBJ1-1, with D uncertain. This CDR3 contains 13 residues. Germline V gene sequence: CDR1 WSHSY, CDR2 SAAADI. Trimming took off 3 bases at V and 4 bases at J, with 9 bases between the two ends. The CDR3 DNA is TGCGCCAGCAGTGAAAGGGTGGGCACTGAAGCTTTCTTT. It translates to CASSERVGTEAFF.

The rearrangement links TRBV6-8 to TRBJ1-4; no definite D call. This CDR3 is built from 17 residues. From germline, CDR1 is MNHGY and CDR2 SAAAGT. Trimming cost V 5 bases and J 0 bases, with 16 bases left between them. The CDR3 sequence is CASSPLVGKSTNEKLFF. As DNA, the CDR3 is TGTGCCAGCAGTCCCCTAGTGGGGAAGTCAACTAATGAAAAACTGTTTTTT.

The V gene is TRBV23-1, the J gene TRBJ2-2; D might be TRBD2 (6 bases). TRBV23-1 is designated an ORF whose function remains uncertain. V lost 3 bases and J 9 bases, leaving 11 bases between the germline ends. The CDR3 has 13 residues. CDR3 DNA: TGCGCCAGCAGTCACGGGAGCTGTTGGGAGCTGTTTTTT. It specifies CASSHGSCWELFF.

The chain recombines TRBV11-3 with TRBJ2-2, with D uncertain. V was pared by 1 base and J by 6 bases, with 15 bases between. CDR1 SGHNT and CDR2 YENEEA come from the germline V gene. The CDR3 totals 16 residues. The CDR3 bases are TGTGCCAGCAGCTTAGGTGGCAGCGCGAGTTCCGGGGAGCTGTTTTTT. Translated, it gives CASSLGGSASSGELFF.

V gene TRBV5-1 combines with J gene TRBJ2-3; 7 nucleotides agree with TRBD2. Germline CDR1 is SGHRS and CDR2 is YFSETQ. The ends lost 4 bases at V and 2 bases at J; junction bases unmatched: 10. This CDR3 is 16 amino acids long. The CDR3 here is CASSPGGPFLTDTQYF. CDR3 bases: TGCGCCAGCAGCCCGGGGGGTCCCTTCCTCACAGATACGCAGTATTTT.

This clone is deemed medium-sized. The rearrangement links TRBV11-3 to TRBJ2-2; D is perhaps TRBD1 or TRBD2 (5 bases each). CDR1 is SGHNT, CDR2 YENEEA, per germline. Trimming cost V 5 bases and J 10 bases, with 17 bases left between them. This CDR3 is built from 14 residues. In DNA form, the CDR3 reads TGTGCCAGCAGCAACGTCGGGGACCCGGAGGAGCTGTTTTTT. Its protein is CASSNVGDPEELFF.

This clone was detected a few times. This chain connects TRBV6-8 to TRBJ1-4; TRBD1 agrees at 10 bases. Germline loops: CDR1 MNHGY, CDR2 SAAAGT. CDR3 length equals 15 residues. Trimming took 4 bases from V and 8 from J; bases not matched to a gene: 7. This CDR3 is CASSSWTGGGEKLFF. CDR3 nucleotide sequence: TGTGCCAGCAGTTCTTGGACAGGGGGAGGAGAAAAACTGTTTTTT.

V and J are TRBV19 and TRBJ1-1; D is undetermined. The ends were cut back, 0 bases at V and 3 bases at J, with 8 bases in the middle. The CDR3 covers 14 residues. Per the germline V gene, CDR1 is LNHDA and CDR2 is SQIVND (reference sequence). This chain's CDR3 is CASSIDLEHTEAFF. The CDR3 region has the DNA TGTGCCAGTAGTATAGACCTTGAGCACACTGAAGCTTTCTTT.

The rearrangement links TRBV9 to TRBJ2-5; perhaps TRBD2 as D (6 bases). The V gene lost 10 bases and the J gene lost 4 bases, with 23 bases spanning the gap. CDR1 is SGDLS, CDR2 YYNGEE, per germline. CDR3 length: 15 amino acids. The CDR3 is CASRMLEGSRETQYF. The CDR3 bases are TGTGCCTCCCGAATGTTGGAGGGATCGCGAGAGACCCAGTACTTC.

Judged by abundance, this clone is large. The chain combines TRBV11-3 with TRBJ2-5; 7 bases line up with TRBD2. The V gene end was trimmed by 7 bases and the J gene end by 4 bases; junction bases not matched to a gene: 12. CDR3 length: 15 residues. CDR1 is SGHNT, CDR2 YENEEA, per germline. As DNA, the CDR3 is TGTGCCAGCATTTCCGGCGGGAGAAGTATAGAGACCCAGTACTTC. It specifies CASISGGRSIETQYF. The full variable domain, completed using reference TRBV11-3 and TRBJ2-5, is EAGVVQSPRYKIIEKKQPVAFWCNPISGHNTLYWYLQNLGQGPELLIRYENEEAVDDSQLPKDRFSAERLKGVDSTLKIQPAELGDSAVYLCASISGGRSIETQYFGPGTRLLVL.

In this sample, this clone is medium-sized. The chain has TRBV6-8 and TRBJ2-7; 10 nucleotides align to TRBD1. Looked up from germline, CDR1 is MNHGY and CDR2 is SAAAGT. The CDR3 runs 14 residues. J was trimmed by 4 bases and V by 6 bases; bases with no gene match: 6. CDR3 region: CASSRTGGLYEQYF. The DNA of the CDR3 is TGTGCCAGCAGCCGGACAGGGGGTCTTTACGAGCAGTACTTC.

This rearrangement joins TRBV11-3 to TRBJ2-7; D tentatively fits TRBD1 or TRBD2 (5 bases each). V was cut by 4 bases and J by 3 bases, with 13 bases left in between. CDR3 length: 14 amino acids. Germline V lookup: CDR1 SGHNT, CDR2 YENEEA. Here the CDR3 DNA reads TGTGCCAGCAGCTGGGGGTTTGGCAACTACGAGCAGTACTTC. This gives the protein CASSWGFGNYEQYF.

The chain links TRBV14 to TRBJ2-4, with 10 bases fitting TRBD2. The length of the CDR3 is 16 residues. J was trimmed by 0 bases and V by 2 bases; bases with no gene match: 1. CDR1 and CDR2 from the germline V gene are SGHDN and FVKESK. The CDR3 region has the DNA TGTGCCAGCAGCCAATCTAGCGGGGGAGCCAAAAACATTCAGTACTTC. Translation gives CASSQSSGGAKNIQYF.

By share of the sample, this clone is large (0.1 to 1%). The gene calls are TRBV6-8 and TRBJ1-2; a possible D gene is TRBD1 (6 bases). The ends were cut back, 5 bases at V and 0 bases at J, with 16 bases in the middle. The CDR3 sequence is 16 residues long. CDR1 and CDR2 from the germline V gene are MNHGY and SAAAGT. The CDR3 spells CASSPPGTLANYGYTF. The DNA for the CDR3 is TGTGCCAGCAGTCCCCCTGGGACACTAGCTAACTATGGCTACACCTTC.

The chain joins TRBV5-1 to TRBJ2-3; D not resolved. The CDR3 is 14 residues long. Germline values: CDR1 SGHRS, CDR2 YFSETQ. Trimming took 4 bases from V and 3 from J, leaving 12 bases between them. CDR3 residues: CASSRSLDTDTQYF. The CDR3 DNA follows: TGCGCCAGCAGCCGATCCCTGGATACAGATACGCAGTATTTT.

The CDR3 DNA follows: TGTGCCAGCAGCTTAACTACAGGGGAATTGGGCAACACTGAAGCTTTCTTT. It codes for CASSLTTGELGNTEAFF. The rearrangement joins TRBV9 to TRBJ1-1, with TRBD1 identical over 7 bases. The CDR3 totals 17 residues. Germline V gene lookup returns CDR1 SGDLS and CDR2 YYNGEE. V gave up 4 bases and J gave up 2 bases; unmatched junction bases: 14.

V is TRBV18 and J is TRBJ1-1; a possible D gene is TRBD1 (5 bases). The germline V gene has CDR1 KGHSH and CDR2 LQKENI. The ends were cut back, 6 bases at V and 4 bases at J, with 15 bases in the middle. The CDR3 totals 14 residues. The CDR3 DNA sequence: TGTGCCAGCTCGGGACGAGGGGAGGGCACTGAAGCTTTCTTT. This sequence encodes CASSGRGEGTEAFF.

CDR3 bases: TGTGCCAGTAAACGGGAAAGCTTTAACTATGGCTACACCTTC. Translated, it gives CASKRESFNYGYTF. V is TRBV19 and J is TRBJ1-2; D call uncertain. CDR1 is LNHDA and CDR2 is SQIVND in the germline V gene (reference sequence). The CDR3 loop spans 14 amino acids. Trimming took off 7 bases at V and 1 base at J, with 13 bases between the two ends.

The V gene is TRBV18, the J gene TRBJ2-1, with 7 bases identical to TRBD2. This CDR3 contains 15 residues. From germline, CDR1 is KGHSH and CDR2 LQKENI. V trimming: 1 base; J trimming: 2 bases; junction bases outside the gene matches: 2. The CDR3 sequence is CASSPRGGAYNEQFF. CDR3 DNA sequence: TGTGCCAGCTCACCACGGGGGGGGGCCTACAATGAGCAGTTCTTC.

This chain joins TRBV11-3 and TRBJ1-5, with TRBD1 identical over 10 bases. The CDR3 spans 17 residues. Germline V gene data show CDR1 as SGHNT and CDR2 as YENEEA. The junction had 14 bases not matched to a gene; V was cut back by 5 bases and J by 7 bases. The CDR3 protein is CASSPGLDRGRRQPQHF. The CDR3 DNA follows: TGTGCCAGCAGCCCTGGACTTGACAGGGGGCGCCGACAGCCCCAGCATTTT.

In its sample, this clone is medium-sized. This chain uses TRBV11-3 with TRBJ1-1, with 11 bases lining up with TRBD1. The CDR3 consists of 15 residues. Germline loops: CDR1 SGHNT, CDR2 YENEEA. Trimming at V came to 6 bases and at J to 4 bases, leaving 7 bases not matched to a gene. The CDR3 nucleotides are TGTGCCAGCAGTCAAGGGGACAGGGGGAGCACTGAAGCTTTCTTT. Its translation: CASSQGDRGSTEAFF.

This clone was seen a few times. The chain's CDR3 is CASGDRQHYGYTF. DNA of the CDR3: TGTGCCAGCGGGGACAGACAACACTATGGCTACACCTTC. V usage is TRBV9 and J usage is TRBJ1-2, with TRBD1 matching over 7 bases. Losses at the gene ends were 7 bases for V and 3 bases for J; bases not matched to a gene: 6. The length of the CDR3 is 13 residues. The germline V gene encodes CDR1 SGDLS and CDR2 YYNGEE.